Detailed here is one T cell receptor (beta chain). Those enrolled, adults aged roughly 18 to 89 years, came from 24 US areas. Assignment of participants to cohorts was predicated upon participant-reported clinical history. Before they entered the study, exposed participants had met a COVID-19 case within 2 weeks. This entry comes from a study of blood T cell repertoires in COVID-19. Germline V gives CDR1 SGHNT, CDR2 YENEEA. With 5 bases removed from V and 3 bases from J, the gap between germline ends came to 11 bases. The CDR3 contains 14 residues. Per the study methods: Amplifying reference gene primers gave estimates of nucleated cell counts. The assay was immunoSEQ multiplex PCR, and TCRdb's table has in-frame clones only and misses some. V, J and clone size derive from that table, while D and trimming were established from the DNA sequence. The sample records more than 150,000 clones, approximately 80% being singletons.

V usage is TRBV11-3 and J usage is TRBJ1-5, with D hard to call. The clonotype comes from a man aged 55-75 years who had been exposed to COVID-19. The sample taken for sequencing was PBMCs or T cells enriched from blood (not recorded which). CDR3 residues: CASSRDKYNQPQHF. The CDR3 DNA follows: TGTGCCAGCAGCCGAGACAAGTACAATCAGCCCCAGCATTTT.